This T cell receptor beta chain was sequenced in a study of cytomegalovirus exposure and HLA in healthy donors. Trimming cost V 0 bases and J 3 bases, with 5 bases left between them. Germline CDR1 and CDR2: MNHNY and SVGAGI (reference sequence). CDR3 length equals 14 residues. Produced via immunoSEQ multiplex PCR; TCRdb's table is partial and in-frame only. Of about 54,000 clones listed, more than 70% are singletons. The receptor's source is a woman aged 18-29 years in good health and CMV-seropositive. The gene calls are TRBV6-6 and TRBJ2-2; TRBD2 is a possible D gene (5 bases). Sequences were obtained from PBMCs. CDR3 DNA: TGTGCCAGCAGTTACTCTAGCGACACCGGGGAGCTGTTTTTT. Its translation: CASSYSSDTGELFF.